This T cell receptor (beta chain) came from a study of T cells in Graves' hyperthyroidism and ophthalmopathy (dated by TCRdb to between 2018 and 2021). With regard to the full study: Peripheral blood samples were taken at the time of initial diagnosis, prior to any treatment. A discovery cohort of 95 to 100 patients, roughly 40 with Graves' ophthalmopathy and 55 to 60 with stable Graves' hyperthyroidism, was used to find distinguishing TCR V-J signatures. Whether ophthalmopathy could be predicted prospectively was tested in an independent validation cohort made up of 18 hyperthyroidism patients plus 17 patients who later progressed to ophthalmopathy. The 75 to 100 discovery patients were randomly split 7:3 into training and test sets. The study also compared thyroid tissue and blood T-cell repertoires from five or six Graves' hyperthyroidism patients. After sampling, hyperthyroidism patients received methimazole starting at 30 mg daily, and ophthalmopathy patients received high-dose intravenous methylprednisolone. TCR Vbeta CDR3 sequencing of roughly 140 peripheral blood samples (about 45 ophthalmopathy, some 75 hyperthyroidism and about 17 progressor patients) is reported in the paper.

The TCR beta CDR3 regions were amplified from RNA transcripts. The first round of RT-PCR for the TCR CDR3 was performed with the HTBI primer set and the Qiagen OneStep RT-PCR kit. The libraries were constructed in a second round of multiplex PCR and then size-selected and purified. The libraries were sequenced on an Illumina HiSeq2000 using paired-end 100 bp reads. Turning to the authors' computational methods: SOAPnuke was used to process the raw data, removing reads that contained adapters or uncalled bases, had a mean Phred below 15, or lacked an exact match to the constant primer or identifier. COPE v1.2.5 was used to merge high-quality paired reads, and clonotypes were defined as unique nucleotide sequences. MiTCR v1.1 was used to align the clonotypes against IMGT TRBV, TRBD and TRBJ reference segments. The analysis was restricted to V-J combinations with a frequency above 0.0001, which together covered roughly 99% of the repertoires. The TCS score was defined as the ratio of F50 (clonal expansion) to E x V (chaos), calculated using BLOSUM62-based TCRdist between CDR3 peptides within each V-J. Welch's t-statistics and random forest reduced approximately 520 V-J features to 13, which were used in a naive Bayes classifier (R e1071). Using fastp at Q25 and MiXCR, TCRdb reprocessed the public reads and kept productive beta chains. Each CDR3 protein gets just one entry, which takes the most common genes and DNA from the rows behind it. TCRdb, rather than the study authors, made the V and J calls. The sample table shows a few hundred thousand distinct CDR3 sequences, and roughly 20% are seen once. The ten largest clones add up to approximately 25% of the sample.

This clonotype came up many times. Its antigen target is currently unknown. No much larger clone is present one base from it, and per-base qualities are unavailable. Here is what the overall study found, with its caveats: In cross-validation, a model built on a 13 V-J signature told ophthalmopathy apart from stable hyperthyroidism with 85% to 90% sensitivity and approximately 81% specificity, and in testing the same model reached 80%/75%. In validation, the model predicted progression to ophthalmopathy a median of about 6 months before onset, with roughly 68% sensitivity and roughly 79% specificity. Sample size was not statistically predetermined, and blinding of investigators to group allocation was not performed. Most expanded thyroid clonotypes (frequency above 0.001) were also detected in blood, a finding suggesting that blood repertoires may reflect thyroid immune responses.

Graves' hyperthyroidism was defined as stable when no progression to ophthalmopathy occurred over 18 months of follow-up. Hyperthyroidism patients were newly diagnosed, had a disease duration of under 2 months, and were aged 18 to 65 years. Any patient with an uncontrolled infection, another autoimmune disease, pregnancy or lactation was excluded. Diagnoses were based on clinical symptoms, serum thyroxine and TRAb, thyroid ultrasound and orbital computed tomography. PBMCs were isolated from 8 to 10 ml of fresh peripheral blood by Ficoll-Paque density gradient centrifugation. Total RNA was extracted with Trizol reagent, and quality was checked on an Agilent 2100 Bioanalyzer. The CDR3 runs 16 residues from the cysteine to the phenylalanine. Solely the CDR3 DNA is kept, with 48 bases framed from the first base. The germline V and J ends show losses of 5 bases and 2 bases respectively, and no gene match explains 4 bases of the junction.

The chain links TRBV12-3 or TRBV12-4 with TRBJ2-2, with TRBD1 identical over 11 junction bases. This receptor was identified in a man younger than 35 with Graves' hyperthyroidism. Sequences were obtained from blood. The sequence in DNA is TGTGCCAGCAGTCTCTGGACAGGGGGCAACACCGGGGAGCTGTTTTTT. Its protein reads: CASSLWTGGNTGELFF.